This T cell receptor (beta chain) is from a study of cytomegalovirus exposure and HLA in healthy donors. The CDR3 is 15 residues long. V lost 6 bases and J lost 5; bases outside the gene matches: 11. The germline V gene encodes CDR1 MDHEN and CDR2 SYDVKM. The PCR ran on 60 Vbeta and 13 Jbeta primers. Data came from immunoSEQ multiplex PCR; TCRdb stores just in-frame clones and leaves some out. Altogether 80,000 to 130,000 clones are present, 65% to 90% being singletons, with the ten largest covering more than 1%. Sequenced input: PBMCs. V and J are TRBV28 and TRBJ2-5; 8 bases fit TRBD1. The TCR comes from a woman aged 18-35 years in good health and CMV-seronegative. The CDR3 nucleotides are TGTGCCAGCAGAACGACCAGGGGGCTTAGGGAGACCCAGTACTTC. Its translation is CASRTTRGLRETQYF.